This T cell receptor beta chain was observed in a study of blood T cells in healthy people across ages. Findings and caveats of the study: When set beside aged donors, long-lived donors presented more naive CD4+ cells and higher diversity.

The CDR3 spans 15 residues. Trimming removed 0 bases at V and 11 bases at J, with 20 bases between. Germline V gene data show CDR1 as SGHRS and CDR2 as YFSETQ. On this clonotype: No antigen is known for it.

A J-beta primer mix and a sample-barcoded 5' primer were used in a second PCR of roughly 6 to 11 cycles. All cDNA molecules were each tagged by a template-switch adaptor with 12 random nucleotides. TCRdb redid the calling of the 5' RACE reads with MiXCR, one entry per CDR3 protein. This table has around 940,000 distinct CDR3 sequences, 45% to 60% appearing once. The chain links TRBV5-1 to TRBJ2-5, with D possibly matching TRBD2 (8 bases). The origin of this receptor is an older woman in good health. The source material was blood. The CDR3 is CASSLEVVGQREQYF. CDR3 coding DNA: TGCGCCAGCAGCTTGGAGGTTGTGGGACAGCGGGAGCAGTACTTC. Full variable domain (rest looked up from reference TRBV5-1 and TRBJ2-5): KAGVTQTPRYLIKTRGQQVTLSCSPISGHRSVSWYQQTPGQGLQFLFEYFSETQRNKGNFPGRFSGRQFSNSRSEMNVSTLELGDSALYLCASSLEVVGQREQYFGPGTRLLVL.